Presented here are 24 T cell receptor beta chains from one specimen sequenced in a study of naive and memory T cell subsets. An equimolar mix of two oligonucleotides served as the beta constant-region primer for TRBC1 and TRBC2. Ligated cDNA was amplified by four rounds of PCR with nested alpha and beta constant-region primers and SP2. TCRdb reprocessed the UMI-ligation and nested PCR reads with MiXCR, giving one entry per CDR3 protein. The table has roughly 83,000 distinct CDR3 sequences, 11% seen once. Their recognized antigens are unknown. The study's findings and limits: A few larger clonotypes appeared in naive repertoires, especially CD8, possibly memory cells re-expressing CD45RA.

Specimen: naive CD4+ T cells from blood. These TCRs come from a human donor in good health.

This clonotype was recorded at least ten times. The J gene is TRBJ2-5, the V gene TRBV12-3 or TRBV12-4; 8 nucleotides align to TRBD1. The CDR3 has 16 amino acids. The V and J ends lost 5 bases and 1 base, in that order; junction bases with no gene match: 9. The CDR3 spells CASSADRGYGQETQYF. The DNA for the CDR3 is TGTGCCAGCAGTGCAGACAGGGGCTACGGCCAAGAGACCCAGTACTTC.

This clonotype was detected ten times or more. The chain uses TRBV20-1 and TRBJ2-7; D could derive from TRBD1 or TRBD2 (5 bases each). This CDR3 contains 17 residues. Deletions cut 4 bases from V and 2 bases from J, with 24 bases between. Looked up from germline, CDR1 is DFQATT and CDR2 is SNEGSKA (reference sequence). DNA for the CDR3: TGCAGTGCTACCCGCCAACCGTTCCGGGACCGCACCTACGAGCAGTACTTC. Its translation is CSATRQPFRDRTYEQYF.

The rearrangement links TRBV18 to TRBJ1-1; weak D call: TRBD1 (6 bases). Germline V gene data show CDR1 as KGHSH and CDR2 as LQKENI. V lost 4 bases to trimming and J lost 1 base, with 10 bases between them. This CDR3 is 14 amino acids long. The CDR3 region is CASSQTQGNTEAFF. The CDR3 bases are TGTGCCAGCTCACAAACACAGGGGAACACTGAAGCTTTCTTT.

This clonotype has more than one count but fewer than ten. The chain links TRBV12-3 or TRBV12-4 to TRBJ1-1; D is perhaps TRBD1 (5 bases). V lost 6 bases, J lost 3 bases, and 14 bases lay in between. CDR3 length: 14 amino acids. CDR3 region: CASSLRVEDTEAFF. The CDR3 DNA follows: TGTGCCAGCAGCCTCAGGGTTGAGGACACTGAAGCTTTCTTT.

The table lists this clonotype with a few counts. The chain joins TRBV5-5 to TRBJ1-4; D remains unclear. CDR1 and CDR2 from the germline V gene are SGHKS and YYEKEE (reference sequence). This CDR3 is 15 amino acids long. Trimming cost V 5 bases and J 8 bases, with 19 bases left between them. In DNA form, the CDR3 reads TGTGCCAGCAGTTTGACCCCGGACCGGCGGGAAAAACTGTTTTTT. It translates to CASSLTPDRREKLFF.

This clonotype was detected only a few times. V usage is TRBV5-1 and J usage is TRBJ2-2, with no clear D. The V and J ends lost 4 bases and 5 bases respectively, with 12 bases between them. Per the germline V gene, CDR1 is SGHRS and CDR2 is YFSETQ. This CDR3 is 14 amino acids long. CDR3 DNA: TGCGCCAGCAGCCCAAAAGAGGTGACCGGGGAGCTGTTTTTT. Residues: CASSPKEVTGELFF.

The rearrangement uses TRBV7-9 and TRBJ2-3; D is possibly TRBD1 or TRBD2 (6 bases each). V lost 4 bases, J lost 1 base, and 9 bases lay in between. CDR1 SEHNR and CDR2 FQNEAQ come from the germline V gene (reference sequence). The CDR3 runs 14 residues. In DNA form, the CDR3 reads TGTGCCAGCAGCTCCGGGGGCGGCACAGATACGCAGTATTTT. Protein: CASSSGGGTDTQYF.

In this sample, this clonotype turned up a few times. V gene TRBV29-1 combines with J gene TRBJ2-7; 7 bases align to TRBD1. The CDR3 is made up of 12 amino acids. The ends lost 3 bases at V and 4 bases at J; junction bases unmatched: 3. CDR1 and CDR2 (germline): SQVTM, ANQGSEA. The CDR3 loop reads CSVETGRYEQYF. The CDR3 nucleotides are TGCAGCGTTGAGACAGGGCGGTACGAGCAGTACTTC.

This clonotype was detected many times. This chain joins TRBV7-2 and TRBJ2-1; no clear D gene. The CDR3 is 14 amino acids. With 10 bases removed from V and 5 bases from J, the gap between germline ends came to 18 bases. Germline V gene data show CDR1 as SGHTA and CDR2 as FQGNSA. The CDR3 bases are TGTGCCACCGTCACTCAGATTGGTGACAATGAGCAGTTCTTC. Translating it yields CATVTQIGDNEQFF.

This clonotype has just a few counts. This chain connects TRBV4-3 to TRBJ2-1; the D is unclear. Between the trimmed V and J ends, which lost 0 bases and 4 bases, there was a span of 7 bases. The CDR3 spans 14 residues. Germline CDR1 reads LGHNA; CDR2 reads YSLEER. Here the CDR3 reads CASSQDPPYNEQFF. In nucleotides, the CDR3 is TGCGCCAGCAGCCAAGACCCACCTTACAATGAGCAGTTCTTC.

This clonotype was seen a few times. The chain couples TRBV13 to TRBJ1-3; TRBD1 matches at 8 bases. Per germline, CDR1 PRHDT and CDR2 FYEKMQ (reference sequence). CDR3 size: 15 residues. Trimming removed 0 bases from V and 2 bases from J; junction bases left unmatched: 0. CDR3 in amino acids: CASSLGDRAGNTIYF. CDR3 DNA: TGTGCCAGCAGCTTAGGGGACAGGGCTGGAAACACCATATATTTT. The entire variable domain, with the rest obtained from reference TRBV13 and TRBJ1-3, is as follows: AAGVIQSPRHLIKEKRETATLKCYPIPRHDTVYWYQQGPGQDPQFLISFYEKMQSDKGSIPDRFSAQQFSDYHSELNMSSLELGDSALYFCASSLGDRAGNTIYFGEGSWLTVV.

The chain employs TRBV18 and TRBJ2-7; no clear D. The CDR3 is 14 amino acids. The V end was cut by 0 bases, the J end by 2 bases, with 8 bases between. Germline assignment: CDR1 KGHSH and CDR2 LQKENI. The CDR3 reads CASSPPAGTYEQYF. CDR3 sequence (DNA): TGTGCCAGCTCACCACCTGCCGGAACCTACGAGCAGTACTTC.

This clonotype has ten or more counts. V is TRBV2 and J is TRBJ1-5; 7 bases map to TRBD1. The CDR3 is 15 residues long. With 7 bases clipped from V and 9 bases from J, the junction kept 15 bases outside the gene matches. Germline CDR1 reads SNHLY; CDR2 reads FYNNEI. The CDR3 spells CASTSFGTAFGPQHF. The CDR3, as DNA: TGTGCCAGCACCTCATTTGGGACAGCCTTTGGGCCCCAGCATTTT.

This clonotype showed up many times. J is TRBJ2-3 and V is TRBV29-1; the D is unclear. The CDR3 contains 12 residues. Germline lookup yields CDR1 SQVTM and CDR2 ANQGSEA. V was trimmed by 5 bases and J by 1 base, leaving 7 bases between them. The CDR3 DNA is TGCAGCGTTCCCGGCGGCACAGATACGCAGTATTTT. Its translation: CSVPGGTDTQYF.

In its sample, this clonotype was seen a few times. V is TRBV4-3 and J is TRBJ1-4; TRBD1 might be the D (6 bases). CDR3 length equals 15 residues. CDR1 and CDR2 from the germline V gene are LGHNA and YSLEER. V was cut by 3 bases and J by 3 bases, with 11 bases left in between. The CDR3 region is CASSHPGAANEKLFF. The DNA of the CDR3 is TGCGCCAGCAGCCACCCAGGGGCTGCTAATGAAAAACTGTTTTTT.

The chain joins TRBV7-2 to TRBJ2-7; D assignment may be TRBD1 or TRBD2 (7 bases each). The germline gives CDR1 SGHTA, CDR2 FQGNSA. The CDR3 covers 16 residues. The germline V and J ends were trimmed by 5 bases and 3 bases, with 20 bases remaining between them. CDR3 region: CASSLGEGASVYEQYF. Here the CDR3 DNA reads TGTGCCAGCAGCCTGGGGGAGGGGGCGTCTGTCTACGAGCAGTACTTC.

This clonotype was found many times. CDR3 coding DNA: TGTGCCAGCAGTTTACACACCCCCGGACTAGCGGGAAAATCCACTCACTACAATGAGCAGTTCTTC. Protein: CASSLHTPGLAGKSTHYNEQFF. This chain uses TRBV2 with TRBJ2-1; 12 bases agree with TRBD2. CDR1 SNHLY and CDR2 FYNNEI come from the germline V gene. This CDR3 has 22 amino acids. V trimming: 5 bases; J trimming: 3 bases; junction bases outside the gene matches: 23.

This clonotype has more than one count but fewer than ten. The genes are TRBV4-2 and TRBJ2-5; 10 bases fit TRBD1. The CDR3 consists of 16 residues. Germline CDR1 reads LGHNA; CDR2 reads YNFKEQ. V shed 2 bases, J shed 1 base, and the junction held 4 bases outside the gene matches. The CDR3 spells CASSQPGDRGQETQYF. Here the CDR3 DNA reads TGTGCCAGCAGCCAACCCGGGGACAGGGGCCAAGAGACCCAGTACTTC.

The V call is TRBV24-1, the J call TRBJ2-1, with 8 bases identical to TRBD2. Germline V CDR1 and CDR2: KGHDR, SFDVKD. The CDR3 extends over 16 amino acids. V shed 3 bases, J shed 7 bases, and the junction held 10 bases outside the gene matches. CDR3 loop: CATSDRSGSDGNEQFF. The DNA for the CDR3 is TGTGCCACCAGTGATAGAAGCGGGAGCGACGGGAATGAGCAGTTCTTC.

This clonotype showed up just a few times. The chain's CDR3 is CSARVDREAFF. Here the CDR3 DNA reads TGCAGTGCTAGAGTAGACAGGGAAGCTTTCTTT. The chain couples TRBV20-1 to TRBJ1-1; possibly TRBD1 for D (6 bases). Trimming took 1 base from V and 8 from J, leaving 8 bases between them. The length of the CDR3 is 11 residues. Germline V gives CDR1 DFQATT, CDR2 SNEGSKA (reference sequence).

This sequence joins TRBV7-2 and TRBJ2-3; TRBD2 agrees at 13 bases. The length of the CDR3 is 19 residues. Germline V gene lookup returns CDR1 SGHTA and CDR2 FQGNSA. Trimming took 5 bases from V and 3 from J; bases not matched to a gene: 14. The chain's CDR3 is CASSLWTSGRRRNTDTQYF. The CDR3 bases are TGTGCCAGCAGCCTCTGGACTAGCGGGAGACGGAGAAATACAGATACGCAGTATTTT.

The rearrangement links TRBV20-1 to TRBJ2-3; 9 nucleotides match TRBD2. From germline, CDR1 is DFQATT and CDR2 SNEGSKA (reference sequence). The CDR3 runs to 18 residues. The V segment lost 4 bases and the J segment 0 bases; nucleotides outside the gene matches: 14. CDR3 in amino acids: CSAISRGWLAGSTDTQYF. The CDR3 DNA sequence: TGCAGTGCTATCTCCCGAGGGTGGCTAGCGGGAAGCACAGATACGCAGTATTTT.

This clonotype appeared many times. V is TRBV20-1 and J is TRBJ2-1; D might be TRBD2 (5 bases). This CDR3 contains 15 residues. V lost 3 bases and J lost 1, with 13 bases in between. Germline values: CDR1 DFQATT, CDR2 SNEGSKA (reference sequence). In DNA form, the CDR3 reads TGCAGTGCTAGGGCATCTAGCCATTCCTACAATGAGCAGTTCTTC. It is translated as CSARASSHSYNEQFF.

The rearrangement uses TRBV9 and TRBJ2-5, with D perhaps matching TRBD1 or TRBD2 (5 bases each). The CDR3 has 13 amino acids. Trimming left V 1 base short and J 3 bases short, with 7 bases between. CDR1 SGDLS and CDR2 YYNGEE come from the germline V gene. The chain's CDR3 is CASSVRDEETQYF. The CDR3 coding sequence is TGTGCCAGCAGCGTAAGGGACGAAGAGACCCAGTACTTC.